A single sample gave rise to the 11 T cell receptor beta chains below, sequenced in a study of T cell responses to AZD1222 COVID-19 vaccine. The method was immunoSEQ multiplex PCR; TCRdb's version includes in-frame clones alone and lacks a portion of them. The sample lists 170,000 or so clones, around 92% seen once, with roughly 0.9% in the top ten. The sequences come from peripheral blood, collected on day 0 of AZD1222 vaccination. Source of these receptors: an adult in good health.

The gene calls are TRBV5-6 and TRBJ2-7; D ambiguous. Germline values: CDR1 SGHDT, CDR2 YYEEEE. V shed 0 bases and J shed 4 bases, with 5 bases lying between them. There are 12 residues in the CDR3. CDR3 nucleotides: TGTGCCAGCAGCTTGGATCGGTACGAGCAGTACTTC. Residues: CASSLDRYEQYF.

This clone showed up just once. The gene calls are TRBV28 and TRBJ1-3; D is uncertain. CDR1 and CDR2 (germline): MDHEN, SYDVKM. The CDR3 is 15 amino acids. V was cut by 2 bases and J by 4 bases, with 12 bases left in between. CDR3 bases: TGTGCCAGCAGTTTAGGGCCCCGCCTCGGAAACACCATATATTTT. Protein: CASSLGPRLGNTIYF.

The rearrangement links TRBV19 to TRBJ2-3, with D maybe TRBD2 (5 bases). V shed 3 bases and J shed 2 bases, with 9 bases lying between them. Per germline, CDR1 LNHDA and CDR2 SQIVND (reference sequence). The CDR3 is 14 residues long. CDR3 coding DNA: TGTGCCAGTAGTATTTACGGGGACACAGATACGCAGTATTTT. Amino acids: CASSIYGDTDTQYF.

V gene TRBV7-2 combines with J gene TRBJ2-3, with D hard to call. Deletions cut 2 bases from V and 5 bases from J, with 8 bases between. Germline V CDR1 and CDR2: SGHTA, FQGNSA. The CDR3 sequence is 13 residues long. CDR3 protein: CASSLPHQDTQYF. The CDR3 DNA sequence: TGTGCCAGCAGCTTACCCCATCAAGATACGCAGTATTTT.

This clone was recorded once. This chain links TRBV15 with TRBJ1-2; D is ambiguous. CDR1 and CDR2 (germline): LNHNV, YYDKDF (reference sequence). The CDR3 has 15 amino acids. Trimming removed 5 bases from V and 3 bases from J, with 16 bases in between. The CDR3 DNA sequence: TGTGCCACCAGCTTATCGGGTCTCTTCTACTATGGCTACACCTTC. This translates into CATSLSGLFYYGYTF.

This chain links TRBV2 with TRBJ1-1; tentative D call: TRBD1 (5 bases). From germline, CDR1 is SNHLY and CDR2 FYNNEI. V was shortened by 7 bases and J by 3 bases, with 15 bases between the two germline ends. This CDR3 region has 14 residues. DNA for the CDR3: TGTGCCAGCACTTCGGGGCCCTTTCACACTGAAGCTTTCTTT. It codes for CASTSGPFHTEAFF.

CDR3 loop: CASIYGETQYF. The CDR3 region has the DNA TGTGCCAGTATTTACGGGGAGACCCAGTACTTC. This rearrangement joins TRBV19 to TRBJ2-5; no firm D call. CDR3 size: 11 residues. In germline, CDR1 is LNHDA, CDR2 SQIVND (reference sequence). Between the trimmed V and J ends, which lost 7 bases and 5 bases, there was a span of 8 bases. Using reference TRBV19 and TRBJ2-5 for the parts outside the CDR3, the full variable domain is DGGITQSPKYLFRKEGQNVTLSCEQNLNHDAMYWYRQDPGQGLRLIYYSQIVNDFQKGDIAEGYSVSREKKESFPLTVTSAQKNPTAFYLCASIYGETQYFGPGTRLLVL.

The chain joins TRBV30 to TRBJ1-3; no reliable D call. V was trimmed by 2 bases and J by 3 bases, leaving 8 bases between them. Germline CDR1 and CDR2: GTSNPN and SVGIG (reference sequence). This CDR3 is built from 13 residues. CDR3 nucleotides: TGTGCCTGGAGTAACAGTTTTGGAAACACCATATATTTT. Translated: CAWSNSFGNTIYF.

The genes are TRBV4-1 and TRBJ1-4; tentatively, D is TRBD1 (5 bases). Germline V gene data show CDR1 as MGHRA and CDR2 as YSYEKL. Trimming cost V 3 bases and J 8 bases, with 16 bases left between them. This CDR3 contains 15 residues. The CDR3 nucleotides are TGCGCCAGCAGCCAGATTAGGGGTTTAGTGGAAAAACTGTTTTTT. Amino acids: CASSQIRGLVEKLFF.

The V call is TRBV19, the J call TRBJ2-5, with 10 bases that match TRBD2. The CDR3 sequence is 15 residues long. Looked up from germline, CDR1 is LNHDA and CDR2 is SQIVND (reference sequence). The V gene end was trimmed by 7 bases and the J gene end by 5 bases; junction bases not matched to a gene: 10. The CDR3 is CASNPSGGVQETQYF. CDR3 DNA: TGTGCCAGTAACCCTAGCGGGGGCGTTCAGGAGACCCAGTACTTC.

The rearrangement uses TRBV6-2 or TRBV6-3 and TRBJ1-3; no clear D gene. The CDR3 consists of 14 residues. Trimming stripped 2 bases from V and 2 bases from J, with 7 bases between. CDR1 is MNHEY and CDR2 is SVGEGT in the germline V gene. CDR3 in amino acids: CASSYLGTGNTIYF. As DNA, the CDR3 is TGTGCCAGCAGTTACCTGGGAACTGGAAACACCATATATTTT.